One and the same sample provided the 21 T cell receptor beta chains below, sequenced in a study of tissue T cells after allogeneic stem cell transplantation. TCRdb's copy holds only in-frame clones and misses some; the assay was immunoSEQ multiplex PCR. The table records under 9,000 clones, 50% of them present only once. Time point defined: mouse harvest day 7 after allogeneic transplant. The graft held 10^6 splenic CD5+ T cells and 10^7 T-cell-depleted bone marrow cells. Sequencing was carried out using lymph node tissue. The receptors originated from a female BALB/c mouse given C57BL/6 T cells with graft-versus-host disease after an allogeneic hematopoietic cell transplant.

Comments on this clone: Genes and germline come from the mouse. Here the CDR3 reads CGAERGANTEVFF. The covered CDR3 bases are TGTGGTGCAGAACGGGGAGCAAACACAGAAGTCTTC. V and J are TRBV20 and TRBJ1-1; D call uncertain. The read ends 1 residue shy of where the CDR3 ends; the end is completed using the germline J gene. V lost 6 bases and J 0 bases, leaving 11 bases between the germline ends. The CDR3 extends over 13 amino acids. Germline CDR1 and CDR2: GFQATS and STVNSAI.

A word on this clone: Here the gene names and germline are mouse. The CDR3 bases that were read are TGTGCCAGCAGTCTGTCGAGGGCCTACTATGCTGAGCAGTTC. Translating gives CASSLSRAYYAEQF. The full-length CDR3 reads as CASSLSRAYYAEQFF. The V and J genes are TRBV26 and TRBJ2-1, with D unresolved. Sequencing ends 1 residue short of the CDR3 end; the germline J gene provides the rest. This CDR3 comprises 15 residues. Germline CDR1 and CDR2: KGHPV and FQNQEV (reference sequence). Trimming pared 0 bases from V and 2 bases from J, leaving 8 bases between.

This clone was recorded a few times. The gene names here belong to mouse. Coverage ceases 1 residue before the CDR3 finishes, and the germline J gene fills in the end. The chain is built from TRBV26 and TRBJ2-4; D remains unclear. The germline CDR1 and CDR2 sequences are KGHPV and FQNQEV (reference sequence). The CDR3 runs to 12 residues. With 4 bases removed from V and 4 bases from J, the gap between germline ends came to 6 bases. CDR3 bases read: TGTGCCAGCAGTCCCGGGGAAAACACCTTGTAC. Translating gives CASSPGENTLY. The CDR3, in full, reads CASSPGENTLYF.

As regards this clone: Genes and germline come from the mouse. Read data end 1 residue before the CDR3 end; the end is taken from the germline J gene. The rearrangement joins TRBV26 to TRBJ1-3; D unresolved. CDR1 is KGHPV and CDR2 is FQNQEV in the germline V gene (reference sequence). This CDR3 spans 14 amino acids. V was clipped by 6 bases and J by 3 bases, with 12 bases between them. The sequenced part of the CDR3 DNA is TGTGCCAGCAGCCCTAAGGGTTTTGGAAATACGCTCTAT. This sequence encodes CASSPKGFGNTLY. The whole CDR3 protein is CASSPKGFGNTLYF.

In this sample, this clone is medium-sized. Germline and genes here are mouse. The sequence runs out 1 residue before the end of the CDR3; the remainder is reconstructed from the germline J gene. This sequence joins TRBV26 and TRBJ2-3; D remains unclear. Trimming took 2 bases from V and 2 from J, leaving 2 bases between them. Germline loops: CDR1 KGHPV, CDR2 FQNQEV (reference sequence). This CDR3 region has 12 residues. Partial CDR3 DNA: TGTGCCAGCAGTCTGATTGCAGAAACGCTGTAT. The encoded protein is CASSLIAETLY. The CDR3 in its entirety is CASSLIAETLYF. The full variable domain, its missing parts supplied by reference TRBV26 and TRBJ2-3, is NSKVIQTPRYLVKGQGQKAKMRCIPEKGHPVVFWYQQNKNNEFKFLINFQNQEVLQQIDMTEKRFSAECPSNSPCSLEIQSSEAGDSALYLCASSLIAETLYFGSGTRLTVL.

A word on this clone: Gene names and germline match the mouse. The read gets to within 1 residue of the CDR3 end, and the germline J gene fills in the rest. The gene calls are TRBV4 and TRBJ2-5, with TRBD2 matching 8 bases. This CDR3 is 14 amino acids long. V gave up 3 bases and J gave up 7 bases; unmatched junction bases: 6. The germline V gene encodes CDR1 LGHDT and CDR2 YNNKQL (reference sequence). CDR3 DNA (partial): TGTGCCAGCAGCTATTTGGGGGGGGGAAACACCCAGTAC. This translates into CASSYLGGGNTQY. Given in full, the CDR3 is CASSYLGGGNTQYF.

Notes on this clone: The germline and genes are mouse ones. The read comes to an end 1 residue before the CDR3 does, leaving the germline J gene to fill in the end. The chain employs TRBV13-3 and TRBJ2-7; TRBD2 matches at 9 bases. The CDR3 contains 16 residues. The V gene end was trimmed by 0 bases and the J gene end by 0 bases; junction bases not matched to a gene: 4. In germline, CDR1 is NNHDY, CDR2 SYVADS. The CDR3 loop reads CASSDDSWGGSYEQYF. The part of the CDR3 DNA that was read is TGTGCCAGCAGTGATGATTCCTGGGGGGGCTCCTATGAACAGTAC.

A note on this clone: Gene names refer to mouse genes. With the read ending 1 residue before the CDR3 end, the germline J gene is used to fill in that end. J is TRBJ1-4 and V is TRBV26; 11 nucleotides match TRBD1. Germline V gene sequence: CDR1 KGHPV, CDR2 FQNQEV (reference sequence). V shed 4 bases and J 7 bases; nucleotides not matched to a gene: 5. The length of the CDR3 is 15 residues. The sequenced CDR3 bases are TGTGCCAGCAGTCGCCCGGGACAGGGGGGCGAAAGATTATTT. Protein sequence: CASSRPGQGGERLF. The whole CDR3 protein is CASSRPGQGGERLFF.

With respect to this clone: The gene names given are mouse names. From the germline J gene comes the end of the CDR3, since the read stops 1 residue before it. J is TRBJ1-2 and V is TRBV13-1, with 7 bases aligning to TRBD1. CDR1 NSHNY and CDR2 SYGAGN come from the germline V gene. This CDR3 is 15 amino acids long. J gave up 0 bases and V 3 bases, and 5 bases lay outside the gene matches. CDR3 DNA, as far as it was read: TGTGCCAGCAGTGCCCGGGACAGATCAAACTCCGACTACACC. Amino acids: CASSARDRSNSDYT. In full, the CDR3 is CASSARDRSNSDYTF.

On this clone: The genes and germline here are from mouse. The sequence runs out 1 residue before the end of the CDR3; the remainder is reconstructed from the germline J gene. This chain uses TRBV12-1 with TRBJ1-4; D is perhaps TRBD1 (5 bases). Germline-derived CDR1 and CDR2 are SGHSN and HYEKVE. This CDR3 region has 16 residues. The V end lost 4 bases, the J end lost 0 bases, and 14 bases lay between the germline ends. The CDR3 DNA, read in part, is TGTGCCAGCTCCCGCGGACAAATCCTTTCCAACGAAAGATTATTT. Translating it yields CASSRGQILSNERLF. The whole CDR3 protein is CASSRGQILSNERLFF.

Points on this clone: Gene names are the mouse ones. The read halts 1 residue ahead of the CDR3 end, with the missing end drawn from the germline J gene. The gene calls are TRBV26 and TRBJ2-5; the D gene is possibly TRBD1 (6 bases). This CDR3 region has 14 residues. Germline assignment: CDR1 KGHPV and CDR2 FQNQEV (reference sequence). Trimming removed 4 bases from V and 1 base from J, with 9 bases in between. The CDR3 DNA, read in part, is TGTGCCAGCAGTCCCGGGACATACCAAGACACCCAGTAC. Its translation is CASSPGTYQDTQY. The CDR3 in its entirety is CASSPGTYQDTQYF.

This clone was seen only a few times. Germline and genes here are mouse. The read ends 1 residue before the CDR3 terminus; that terminus is restored from the germline J gene. The rearrangement uses TRBV14 and TRBJ2-7; 8 bases agree with TRBD1. V lost 2 bases to trimming and J lost 4 bases; unmatched junction nucleotides: 5. CDR3 length equals 14 residues. Germline loops: CDR1 SGHDT, CDR2 FRDEAV. CDR3 bases read: TGTGCCAGCAGTTTGGGGCAGGGGGCTTATGAACAGTAC. Translation gives CASSLGQGAYEQY. The CDR3, in full, reads CASSLGQGAYEQYF.

Relative to its sample, this clone is medium-sized (0.01 to 0.1%). Germline and genes here are mouse. The observed sequence ends 1 residue before the CDR3 terminus, with the missing tail filled in from the germline J gene. The chain has TRBV14 and TRBJ2-7; D is uncertain. The ends were cut back, 2 bases at V and 3 bases at J, with 6 bases in the middle. CDR1 SGHDT and CDR2 FRDEAV come from the germline V gene. The CDR3 loop spans 12 amino acids. CDR3 DNA, as far as it was read: TGTGCCAGCAGTTTGGGATTCTATGAACAGTAC. Translated, it gives CASSLGFYEQY. In full, the CDR3 is CASSLGFYEQYF.

As concerns this clone: Gene names refer to mouse genes. The read ends 1 residue early relative to the CDR3; the germline J gene fills the gap. The chain uses TRBV3 and TRBJ2-7, with TRBD2 as a possible D gene (7 bases). V lost 1 base and J 6 bases, leaving 10 bases between the germline ends. The CDR3 runs to 13 residues. Germline values: CDR1 SNHLY, CDR2 FYNGKV (reference sequence). CDR3 DNA, as far as it was read: TGTGCCAGCAGCTTAGGGGGGGCTGGTGAACAGTAC. It encodes CASSLGGAGEQY. The full-length CDR3 reads as CASSLGGAGEQYF.

On this clone: All gene names here are mouse names. The read ends 1 residue shy of where the CDR3 ends; the end is completed using the germline J gene. The chain uses TRBV16 and TRBJ2-2; 8 nucleotides agree with TRBD1. There are 14 residues in the CDR3. J was trimmed by 4 bases and V by 2 bases; bases with no gene match: 0. Per the germline V gene, CDR1 is SGHSA and CDR2 is FRNQAP. The CDR3 loop reads CASSLQGATGQLYF. CDR3 DNA (partial): TGTGCAAGCAGCTTACAGGGGGCCACCGGGCAGCTCTAC.

Notes on this clone: Gene names refer to mouse genes. The read terminates 1 residue before the CDR3 end, so the remaining end is supplied by the germline J gene. Additional DNA sequences in this sample encode the identical CDR3. The chain recombines TRBV26 with TRBJ2-7; D remains unclear. Looked up from germline, CDR1 is KGHPV and CDR2 is FQNQEV (reference sequence). Trimming stripped 0 bases from V and 7 bases from J, with 7 bases between. This CDR3 has 12 amino acids. The CDR3 loop is CASSLSGREQYF. The DNA read from the CDR3 is TGTGCCAGCAGTCTGTCGGGGAGGGAACAGTAC.

Details on this clone: The gene names here belong to mouse. The sequenced CDR3 bases are TGTGCCAGCAGTCCGGGACTGGGGGGTGACTATGCTGAGCAGTTC. Its protein product is CASSPGLGGDYAEQF. The whole CDR3 reads CASSPGLGGDYAEQFF. The rearrangement joins TRBV26 to TRBJ2-1, with TRBD2 matching 12 bases. From the germline J gene comes the end of the CDR3, since the read stops 1 residue before it. V was clipped by 4 bases and J by 2 bases; unmatched bases: 3. CDR1 and CDR2 from the germline V gene are KGHPV and FQNQEV (reference sequence). The length of the CDR3 is 16 residues.

This clone was observed a few times. The germline and genes are mouse ones. The DNA ends 1 residue before the CDR3 does, and the rest of the CDR3 is filled in from the germline J gene. The rearrangement joins TRBV26 to TRBJ1-3; 8 bases fit TRBD1. Looked up from germline, CDR1 is KGHPV and CDR2 is FQNQEV (reference sequence). With V trimmed by 4 bases and J by 3 bases, 2 bases remained unmatched. The length of the CDR3 is 14 residues. CDR3 amino acids: CASSHDRGGNTLYF. CDR3 DNA (partial): TGTGCCAGCAGTCATGACAGGGGTGGAAATACGCTCTAT.

About this clone itself: The listed genes are named as in mouse. The sequence runs out 1 residue before the end of the CDR3; the remainder is reconstructed from the germline J gene. The chain has TRBV3 and TRBJ1-4; D perhaps matches TRBD1 (6 bases). The CDR3 covers 14 residues. Per the germline V gene, CDR1 is SNHLY and CDR2 is FYNGKV (reference sequence). Trimming stripped 5 bases from V and 3 bases from J, with 10 bases between. CDR3: CASSLQGANERLFF. CDR3 DNA (partial): TGTGCCAGCAGCCTACAGGGAGCCAACGAAAGATTATTT.

A remark on this clone: The genes and germline here are from mouse. Coverage ceases 1 residue before the CDR3 finishes, and the germline J gene fills in the end. V is TRBV19 and J is TRBJ1-3; 10 bases are a match to TRBD1. Looked up from germline, CDR1 is FNHDT and CDR2 is SITEND (reference sequence). V trimming: 10 bases; J trimming: 3 bases; junction bases outside the gene matches: 10. This CDR3 comprises 15 residues. The CDR3 bases that were read are TGTGCCTCACGATGGGACAGGGGTAGTGGAAATACGCTCTAT. Protein sequence: CASRWDRGSGNTLY. The entire CDR3 protein reads CASRWDRGSGNTLYF.

This clone was recorded once. Gene labels here are mouse ones. The read is 1 residue too short to cover the CDR3 end, so that end is filled in from the germline J gene. This chain uses TRBV3 with TRBJ2-4; D is ambiguous. Looked up from germline, CDR1 is SNHLY and CDR2 is FYNGKV (reference sequence). The CDR3 is 13 amino acids. The germline V and J ends were trimmed by 4 bases and 0 bases, with 5 bases remaining between them. CDR3 DNA (partial): TGTGCCAGCAGCTCCTCTAGTCAAAACACCTTGTAC. This sequence encodes CASSSSSQNTLY. The full-length CDR3 reads as CASSSSSQNTLYF.